Listed below are T cell receptor beta chains from one sample, sequenced in a study of cytomegalovirus exposure and HLA in healthy donors. Profiled with immunoSEQ multiplex PCR; TCRdb holds only in-frame clones, not every one. The data contain approximately 120,000 clones, 65% to 80% of them seen just once; the ten biggest clones take up approximately 13%. What was sequenced was PBMCs. The receptors shown here come from a woman aged 55-70 years in good health and CMV-seropositive. Both conserved end residues are part of each CDR3. The D gene is left open where the match is weak. Expanded clones get a size class; other rows say once, few or many, or leave the size out.

clone size | J gene | V gene | D gene | CDR3 protein | CDR3 DNA
- | TRBJ1-1 | TRBV28 | - | CASSLWFFRGDGWTEAFF | TGTGCCAGCAGTTTATGGTTCTTCCGGGGGGACGGCTGGACTGAAGCTTTCTTT
- | TRBJ2-1 | TRBV27 | - | CASSLEPWNEQFF | TGTGCCAGCAGCTTAGAGCCGTGGAATGAGCAGTTCTTC
- | TRBJ2-6 | TRBV25-1 | TRBD1 | CASRGQLYSGANVLTF | TGTGCCAGCCGGGGACAGTTGTACTCTGGGGCCAACGTCCTGACTTTC
- | TRBJ1-6 | TRBV7-9 | TRBD1 | CASSFEGGGSPLHF | TGTGCCAGCAGCTTTGAAGGGGGCGGTTCACCCCTCCACTTT
- | TRBJ2-2 | TRBV29-1 | TRBD1 | CSIEDPQGAQTGELFF | TGCAGCATTGAAGATCCGCAGGGGGCGCAAACCGGGGAGCTGTTTTTT
few | TRBJ1-1 | TRBV7-3 | TRBD1 | CASSFSGTANTEAFF | TGTGCCAGCAGTTTCTCCGGGACAGCGAACACTGAAGCTTTCTTT
- | TRBJ1-1 | TRBV6-5 | TRBD1 | CASSMTGATEAFF | TGTGCCAGCAGTATGACAGGGGCCACTGAAGCTTTCTTT
- | TRBJ2-2 | TRBV30 | TRBD2 | CAGGREDNTGELFF | TGTGCCGGCGGGCGGGAGGATAACACCGGGGAGCTGTTTTTT
- | TRBJ2-1 | TRBV7-8 | TRBD2 | CASSIGLAGVHEQFF | TGTGCCAGCAGCATCGGACTAGCGGGAGTCCACGAGCAGTTCTTC
- | TRBJ1-5 | TRBV7-2 | - | CASRPPGGSNQPQHF | TGTGCCAGCAGACCTCCGGGGGGTAGCAATCAGCCCCAGCATTTT